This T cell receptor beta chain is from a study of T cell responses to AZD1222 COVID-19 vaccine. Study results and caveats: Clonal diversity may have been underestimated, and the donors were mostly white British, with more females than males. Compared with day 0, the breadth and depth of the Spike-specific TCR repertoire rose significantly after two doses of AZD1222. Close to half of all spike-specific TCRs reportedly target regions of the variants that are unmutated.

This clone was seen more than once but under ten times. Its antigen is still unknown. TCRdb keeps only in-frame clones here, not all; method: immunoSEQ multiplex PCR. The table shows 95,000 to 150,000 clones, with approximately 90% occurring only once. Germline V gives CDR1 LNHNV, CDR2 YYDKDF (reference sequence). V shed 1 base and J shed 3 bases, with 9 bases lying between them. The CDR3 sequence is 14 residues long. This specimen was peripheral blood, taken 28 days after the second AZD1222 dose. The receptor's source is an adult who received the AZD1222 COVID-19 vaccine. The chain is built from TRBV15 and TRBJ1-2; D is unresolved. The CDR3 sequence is CATSRGSRDYGYTF. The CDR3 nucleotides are TGTGCCACCAGCAGAGGGAGTCGGGACTATGGCTACACCTTC.